This T cell receptor (beta chain) was sequenced in a study of identical twins. This CDR3 is 16 amino acids long. The trim removed 2 bases at V and 4 bases at J, leaving 8 bases unmatched. Germline V CDR1 and CDR2: MNHNY, SVGAGI (reference sequence). Template switching (which added a universal primer site) was used, and cDNA carried unique molecular identifiers. TCRdb independently ran MiXCR on the 5' RACE reads; one entry per CDR3 protein. The table shows around 1.7 million distinct CDR3 sequences, with 25% to 35% occurring only once. The chain combines TRBV6-6 with TRBJ2-7; 10 positions agree with TRBD2. The source of this sequence is a newborn girl in good health. Sequencing was done on a sample of cord blood. CDR3 sequence reads: CASSYPAGGPIYEQYF. DNA of the CDR3: TGTGCCAGCAGTTACCCAGCGGGAGGGCCAATTTACGAGCAGTACTTC.